This passage covers 2 T cell receptor beta chains from one sample sequenced in a study of neurological immune-mediated disorders. One entry per CDR3 protein, called by TCRdb with MiXCR from the 5' RACE reads. This sample has over 11,000 distinct CDR3 sequences, with about 10% found just once. Sequenced material: PBMCs. All receptors derive from a woman in her 40s in good health.

This clonotype was recorded at least ten times. J is TRBJ1-1 and V is TRBV27; perhaps TRBD1 as D (5 bases). V lost 5 bases and J lost 6, with 13 bases in between. Germline V gives CDR1 MNHEY, CDR2 SMNVEV (reference sequence). The CDR3 totals 13 residues. This chain's CDR3 is CASSPSGVSEAFF. The CDR3 DNA is TGTGCCAGCAGTCCCTCGGGGGTCTCTGAAGCTTTCTTT.

This clonotype was seen many times. CDR3 bases: TGTGCCAGCAGGCGAAAGGGGGCGGGCTCCTACAATGAGCAGTTCTTC. It translates to CASRRKGAGSYNEQFF. The chain recombines TRBV6-2 or TRBV6-3 with TRBJ2-1; 7 bases line up with TRBD1. This CDR3 has 16 residues. Germline V lookup: CDR1 MNHEY, CDR2 SVGEGT. V was pared by 6 bases and J by 0 bases, with 8 bases of the junction left unmatched.